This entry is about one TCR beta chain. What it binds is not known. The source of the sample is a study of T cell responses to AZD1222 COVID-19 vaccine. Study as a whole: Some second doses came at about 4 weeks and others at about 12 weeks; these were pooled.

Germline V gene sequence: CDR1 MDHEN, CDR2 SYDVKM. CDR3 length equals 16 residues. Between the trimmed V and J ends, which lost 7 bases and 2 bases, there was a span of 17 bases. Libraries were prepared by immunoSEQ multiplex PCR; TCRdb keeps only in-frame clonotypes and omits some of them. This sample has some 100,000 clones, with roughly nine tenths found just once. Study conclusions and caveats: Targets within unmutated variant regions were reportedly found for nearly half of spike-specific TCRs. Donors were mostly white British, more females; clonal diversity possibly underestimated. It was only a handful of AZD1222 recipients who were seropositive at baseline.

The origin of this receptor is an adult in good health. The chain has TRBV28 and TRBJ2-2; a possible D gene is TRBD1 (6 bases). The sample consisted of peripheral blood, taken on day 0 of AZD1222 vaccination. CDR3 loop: CASTTISGGNTGELFF. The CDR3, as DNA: TGTGCCAGCACTACAATCAGTGGGGGCAACACCGGGGAGCTGTTTTTT.